The 10 T cell receptor beta chains below all came from one sample that was sequenced in a study of T cells in Graves' hyperthyroidism and ophthalmopathy. The investigators amplified TCR beta CDR3 regions from RNA transcripts. RT-PCR in the first round (using the HTBI primer set) targeted the TCR CDR3. From the multiplex PCR reads, TCRdb called clonotypes with MiXCR, one entry per CDR3 protein. In the table there are roughly 720,000 distinct CDR3 sequences, about 18% of which are singletons. The specimen sequenced was blood. Source of these receptors: a man aged 50 or older with Graves' hyperthyroidism.

This clonotype has a count of ten or more. V gene TRBV5-1 combines with J gene TRBJ2-1; 7 nucleotides line up with TRBD1. V shed 2 bases, J shed 5 bases, and the junction held 10 bases outside the gene matches. The germline CDR1 and CDR2 sequences are SGHRS and YFSETQ. This CDR3 region has 16 residues. CDR3 loop: CASSFDRVRENNEQFF. DNA for the CDR3: TGCGCCAGCAGCTTTGACAGGGTTAGGGAGAACAATGAGCAGTTCTTC.

The chain uses TRBV5-1 and TRBJ2-3; possibly TRBD1 for D (6 bases). The CDR3 covers 14 residues. The V end lost 4 bases, the J end lost 5 bases, and 14 bases lay between the germline ends. From germline, CDR1 is SGHRS and CDR2 YFSETQ. Here the CDR3 reads CASSTQGFGDTQYF. Written as DNA, the CDR3 is TGCGCCAGCAGCACACAGGGTTTTGGAGATACGCAGTATTTT.

V and J are TRBV4-1 and TRBJ1-2; possibly TRBD1 for D (6 bases). Looked up from germline, CDR1 is MGHRA and CDR2 is YSYEKL. V lost 1 base and J lost 5, with 8 bases in between. This CDR3 spans 13 amino acids. CDR3 nucleotide sequence: TGCGCCAGCAGCCAAGCAGGGGATTATGGCTACACCTTC. This sequence encodes CASSQAGDYGYTF.

This clonotype has a count of ten or more. The genes are TRBV12-3 or TRBV12-4 and TRBJ2-7; D call uncertain. The CDR3 spans 12 residues. Between the trimmed V and J ends, which lost 5 bases and 4 bases, there was a span of 9 bases. In DNA, the CDR3 is TGTGCCAGCAGTGCGACAAGATACGAGCAGTACTTC. The encoded protein is CASSATRYEQYF.

This chain joins TRBV6-5 and TRBJ2-1; D may be TRBD2 (6 bases). This CDR3 contains 16 residues. Germline V gene sequence: CDR1 MNHEY, CDR2 SVGAGI. Trimming took 4 bases from V and 9 from J, leaving 22 bases between them. In DNA, the CDR3 is TGTGCCAGCAGTTCCCCCGGGGTGAGCGGGTTAGTTGAGCAGTTCTTC. Translated: CASSSPGVSGLVEQFF.

This clonotype showed up just a few times. The genes are TRBV4-2 and TRBJ1-2; D uncertain. The CDR3 is 14 amino acids. The V end was cut by 2 bases, the J end by 2 bases, with 9 bases between. CDR1 LGHNA and CDR2 YNFKEQ come from the germline V gene. The CDR3, as DNA: TGTGCCAGCAGCCAACCCCGGGGAAACTATGGCTACACCTTC. Its translation is CASSQPRGNYGYTF.

This sequence joins TRBV29-1 and TRBJ1-1; D uncertain. CDR3 length: 13 amino acids. With 6 bases removed from V and 2 bases from J, the gap between germline ends came to 13 bases. CDR1 is SQVTM and CDR2 is ANQGSEA in the germline V gene. The CDR3 region is CSVLRGYNTEAFF. The CDR3 nucleotides read TGCAGCGTGCTACGGGGTTATAACACTGAAGCTTTCTTT.

This clonotype showed up just a few times. CDR3 sequence reads: CASRPGTSSYNEQFF. In DNA form, the CDR3 reads TGTGCCAGTAGGCCAGGGACTAGCTCCTACAATGAGCAGTTCTTC. This chain links TRBV19 with TRBJ2-1; 8 bases are a match to TRBD2. The V gene's germline CDR1 is LNHDA and CDR2 SQIVND (reference sequence). The CDR3 extends over 15 amino acids. Losses at the gene ends were 6 bases for V and 0 bases for J; bases not matched to a gene: 4.

This chain joins TRBV20-1 and TRBJ2-1; 13 nucleotides match TRBD2. The CDR3 has 16 residues. Trimming cost V 1 base and J 5 bases; bases outside gene matches: 5. Germline CDR1 reads DFQATT; CDR2 reads SNEGSKA (reference sequence). The CDR3 is CSARGLTSGGNNEQFF. For the CDR3, the DNA is TGCAGTGCTAGAGGCCTGACTAGCGGGGGGAACAATGAGCAGTTCTTC.

The chain uses TRBV24-1 and TRBJ2-3, with 8 positions matching TRBD2. Germline V gene sequence: CDR1 KGHDR, CDR2 SFDVKD. After removal of 0 bases from V and 1 base from J, the junction contained 2 bases not matched to a gene. The CDR3 runs to 16 residues. In DNA form, the CDR3 reads TGTGCCACCAGTGATTTGCAAGCGGGAGGCACAGATACGCAGTATTTT. This encodes CATSDLQAGGTDTQYF.